Listed below are T cell receptor beta chains from one sample, sequenced in a study of blood T cells in healthy people across ages. One entry per CDR3 protein, called by TCRdb with MiXCR from the 5' RACE reads. The sample shows roughly 680,000 distinct CDR3 sequences, around 20% of them seen only once. Material: blood. The receptors come from a man aged 70 or older in good health. The CDR3 runs from the conserved cysteine through the conserved F or W. A D gene is named only where the DNA matches it firmly. Rows give clone size only sometimes, using once, few, many, or a class for an expanded clone.

cdr3_nt	cdr3_aa	clone_size	d_call	v_call	j_call	cdr3_length
TGTGCCAGCAGCTTAACCCGAACCGATGAGCAGTTCTTC	CASSLTRTDEQFF	NA	NA	TRBV7-3	TRBJ2-1	13
TGTGCCAGCAGCCAAGTCGGCAGCCCGAAATATAGCAATCAGCCCCAGCATTTT	CASSQVGSPKYSNQPQHF	NA	NA	TRBV14	TRBJ1-5	18
TGTGCCTGGAGTGTACAGGTGTCACCCCTCCACTTT	CAWSVQVSPLHF	NA	NA	TRBV30	TRBJ1-6	12
TGTGCCAGCAGCTTAACCGGGACAGGGGGATTCTCTGGAAACACCATATATTTT	CASSLTGTGGFSGNTIYF	NA	TRBD1	TRBV7-6	TRBJ1-3	18
TGTGCCAGCAGTTTCGGACAGTTCTCCTCTGGAAACACCATATATTTT	CASSFGQFSSGNTIYF	few	NA	TRBV6-2/TRBV6-3	TRBJ1-3	16
TGCGCCAGCAGCCCCGTGGCCCAAGAGACCCAGTACTTC	CASSPVAQETQYF	few	NA	TRBV5-1	TRBJ2-5	13
TGTGCCAGCCGGACCGCTACTAACTATGGCTACACCTTC	CASRTATNYGYTF	NA	NA	TRBV19	TRBJ1-2	13
TGCAGCGAGAAAAGACTAGCGGGGGACCTTAGCACAGATACGCAGTATTTT	CSEKRLAGDLSTDTQYF	NA	TRBD2	TRBV29-1	TRBJ2-3	17
TGTGCCAGCAGTGGGATAGCCAAAAACATTCAGTACTTC	CASSGIAKNIQYF	few	NA	TRBV27	TRBJ2-4	13
TGTGCCAGCAGTCCTCTTTTGGGACTAGCGAGCGGGGAGCTGTTTTTT	CASSPLLGLASGELFF	NA	TRBD2	TRBV27	TRBJ2-2	16
TGTGCCAGCAGTTCCGACGGCTACGAGCAGTACTTC	CASSSDGYEQYF	many	NA	TRBV7-2	TRBJ2-7	12
TGCAGTGTCAGGACTAGCGGGAATTACAATGAGCAGTTCTTC	CSVRTSGNYNEQFF	NA	TRBD2	TRBV20-1	TRBJ2-1	14
TGTGCCAGCAGCGGAAGGGCGGGTTGGGGTGAGCAGTTCTTC	CASSGRAGWGEQFF	few	NA	TRBV12-3/TRBV12-4	TRBJ2-1	14
TGTGCCAGCAGCTCGTGGACTAGCGGACCCTACAATGAGCAGTTCTTC	CASSSWTSGPYNEQFF	NA	TRBD2	TRBV7-9	TRBJ2-1	16
TGTGCCAGCAGCCCAACTAGCAGGTTCGAGTTCTTC	CASSPTSRFEFF	few	NA	TRBV2	TRBJ2-5	12
TGTGCCAGCAGCGCCCACAGGGCTTCAAACATTCAGTACTTC	CASSAHRASNIQYF	few	NA	TRBV9	TRBJ2-4	14